This T cell receptor beta chain was obtained from a study of T cells after yellow fever vaccination. General study findings and limits: In post-booster samples, most primary-vaccination clones reappeared (just under 97% CD4, roughly 88% CD8). Abundant bulk-population clonotypes could contaminate the FACS-sorted repertoires.

Trimming cost V 0 bases and J 8 bases; bases outside gene matches: 7. CDR1 and CDR2 (germline): MNHEY, SVGAGI. The CDR3 has 16 residues. As TCR cDNA was made by 5'RACE template switching, a universal primer site and UMIs were added. TCRdb re-called the 5' RACE reads through MiXCR, storing one row per CDR3 protein. This repertoire shows just over 250,000 distinct CDR3 sequences, about 5.2% found once; its top ten account for less than 3.5%. As for this clonotype: The antigen is undetermined.

The V and J genes are TRBV6-5 and TRBJ2-1; 10 nucleotides align to TRBD1. This specimen was CD4+ T cells sorted from PBMCs, taken on the day of the yellow fever booster vaccination. The sequence derives from a man aged 18 to 29 who received the YFV17D yellow fever vaccine. The CDR3 DNA follows: TGTGCCAGCAGTTACTCGGTTTGGGACAGGGGAGATGAGCAGTTCTTC. Translating it yields CASSYSVWDRGDEQFF.